This T cell receptor (beta chain) was sequenced during a study of low-dose radiotherapy and immunotherapy resistance in tumors. At the level of the study: Each fraction for Cohort 1 was 0.5 Gy, given every 2 weeks, and the total came to 6.5 Gy. Those assigned to Cohort 2 were treated with 1 Gy per fraction every two weeks (13 Gy in total over 26 weeks). Patients took oral aspirin 300 mg daily for four cycles from cycle 1 day 1. Primers targeting TRAV and TRBV primed first-strand cDNA, covering alpha and beta chains.

Time point described: after trial treatment. Treatment in this sample: LDRT plus nivolumab, ipilimumab, low-dose cyclophosphamide and aspirin (RACIN trial). The PCR that amplified TCRs ran for 20 cycles, relying on a constant-region primer and a V-primer adapter. TCRdb re-analysed the reads in MiXCR, keeping a single row per CDR3 protein. The table records over 50,000 distinct CDR3 sequences, 33% of them present only once. The CDR3 length is 14 residues. V gave up 7 bases and J gave up 5 bases; unmatched junction bases: 6. Germline-derived CDR1 and CDR2 are SGHRS and YFSETQ. This clonotype was recorded many times.

Sequenced material: PBMCs, taken after low-dose radiotherapy plus immunotherapy. This chain links TRBV5-1 with TRBJ2-4; TRBD1 aligns across 10 bases. This clonotype originated in a male donor with rectosigmoid adenocarcinoma. CDR3 coding DNA: TGCGCCAGCGGACCGGGGACAGGGGAAAACATTCAGTACTTC. It yields the protein CASGPGTGENIQYF.